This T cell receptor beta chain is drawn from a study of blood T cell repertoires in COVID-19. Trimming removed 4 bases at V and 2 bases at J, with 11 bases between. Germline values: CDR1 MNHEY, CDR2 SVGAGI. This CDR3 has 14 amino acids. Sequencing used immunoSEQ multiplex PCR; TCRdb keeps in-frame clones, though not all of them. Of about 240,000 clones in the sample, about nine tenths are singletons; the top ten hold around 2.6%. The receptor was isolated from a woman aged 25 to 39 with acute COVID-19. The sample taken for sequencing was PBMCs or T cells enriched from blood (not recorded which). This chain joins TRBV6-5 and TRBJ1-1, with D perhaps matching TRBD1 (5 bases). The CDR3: CASSLAGINTEAFF. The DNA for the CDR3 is TGTGCCAGCAGTTTGGCAGGGATCAACACTGAAGCTTTCTTT.